One and the same sample provided the 19 T cell receptor beta chains below, sequenced in a study of tumor-infiltrating lymphocytes in primary liver carcinoma. Extraction of RNA together with DNA used 20-30 mg of unsorted bulk tissue. From 500 ng of total RNA, TCR beta-specific cDNA was reverse-transcribed using a constant-region primer. Sequencing libraries for TCR beta derived from three nested multiplex PCR rounds that used slightly modified ARM-PCR. Amplification in the first two PCR rounds was performed using TRBV1-TRBV30 forward primers and a C-beta reverse primer for approximately 10 cycles each. One entry per CDR3 protein results from TCRdb running MiXCR on the multiplex PCR reads. The data contain more than 90,000 distinct CDR3 sequences, about 67% of them singletons. Sequencing was carried out using liver tumor tissue from sampling region 2. Sample subset: tumor region T2, inferior pole. The source is a woman in her sixties or seventies with primary liver carcinoma and hepatitis B virus infection.

The sample holds a few counts of this clonotype. The chain links TRBV28 to TRBJ1-5, with TRBD1 matching over 7 bases. V shed 5 bases and J 1 base; nucleotides not matched to a gene: 11. The CDR3 covers 17 residues. Germline loops: CDR1 MDHEN, CDR2 SYDVKM. The CDR3 loop reads CASSPPTGEISNQPQHF. The CDR3 nucleotides read TGTGCCAGCAGTCCCCCAACAGGGGAAATAAGCAATCAGCCCCAGCATTTT.

A remark on this clonotype: At one of its ends the junction is not consistent with the germline gene, which may arise from a read error. The chain employs TRBV11-2 and TRBJ2-2; D is unresolved. CDR1 SGHAT and CDR2 FQNNGV come from the germline V gene. The CDR3 loop spans 13 amino acids. The CDR3 coding sequence is TGTGCCAACAGCTTAGATGGTACTGGGGAGCTGTTTTTT. This translates into CANSLDGTGELFF.

As to this clonotype: It may be a read error: a sequence one base away is much more abundant. The CDR3 does not end in the conserved phenylalanine or tryptophan, so this is likely a read error. The V call is TRBV29-1, the J call TRBJ2-7; D is ambiguous. Trimming removed 1 base from V and 0 bases from J, with 10 bases in between. This CDR3 comprises 14 residues. Germline CDR1 is SQVTM and CDR2 is ANQGSEA. Here the CDR3 reads CSVEGHSSSYEQYL. CDR3 sequence (DNA): TGCAGCGTTGAAGGCCACAGCAGCTCCTACGAGCAGTACTTA.

This chain uses TRBV11-2 with TRBJ2-3, with D uncertain. Germline assignment: CDR1 SGHAT and CDR2 FQNNGV. The CDR3 is 13 residues long. CDR3 in amino acids: CSGSLDRGDTQYF. CDR3 sequence (DNA): TGTTCCGGCAGCTTAGATAGAGGAGATACGCAGTATTTT.

As concerns this clonotype: This may be a read error: a much more frequent sequence differs by one nucleotide. J is TRBJ2-1 and V is TRBV14; 14 bases map to TRBD2. The CDR3 totals 16 residues. Per germline, CDR1 SGHDN and CDR2 FVKESK. In DNA form, the CDR3 reads TGTGCCAGCATCCAACTGGGACTAGCGGGAGCGGGTGAGCAGTTCTTC. Protein product: CASIQLGLAGAGEQFF. The entire variable domain, with the rest obtained from reference TRBV14 and TRBJ2-1, is as follows: EAGVTQFPSHSVIEKGQTVTLRCDPISGHDNLYWYRRVMGKEIKFLLHFVKESKQDESGMPNNRFLAERTGGTYSTLKVQPAELEDSGVYFCASIQLGLAGAGEQFFGPGTRLTVL.

In regard to this clonotype: A much bigger clone sits one base away, suggesting this may be a read error. The J gene is TRBJ2-6, the V gene TRBV30, with D uncertain. Trimming left V 0 bases short and J 0 bases short, with 12 bases between. This CDR3 has 17 amino acids. CDR1 and CDR2 from the germline V gene are GTSNPN and SVGIG (reference sequence). CDR3 region: CAWSVELQISGANVLTF. The CDR3 coding sequence is TGTGCCTGGAGTGTAGAGCTGCAAATCTCTGGGGCCAACGTCCTGACTTTC.

About this clonotype itself: A much larger clone lies a single base off, so this may be a read error. The rearrangement joins TRBV5-1 to TRBJ2-2, with TRBD2 matching over 8 bases. This CDR3 contains 17 residues. In germline, CDR1 is SGHRS, CDR2 YFSETQ. J was trimmed by 5 bases and V by 0 bases; bases with no gene match: 9. DNA for the CDR3: TGCGCCAGCAGCTTGGGTCGTCTAGCGGGTATTACCGGGGAGCTGTTTTTT. The encoded protein is CASSLGRLAGITGELFF.

A note on this clonotype: A read error may be the cause here, since a much bigger clone is one base away. The genes are TRBV20-1 and TRBJ1-5, with a possible D match to TRBD1 (5 bases). In germline, CDR1 is DFQATT, CDR2 SNEGSKA (reference sequence). Deletions cut 6 bases from V and 7 bases from J, with 13 bases between. This CDR3 spans 12 amino acids. CDR3 in amino acids: CSAVTGDQPQHF. DNA of the CDR3: TGCAGTGCGGTGACCGGGGACCAGCCCCAGCATTTT.

At least ten counts were recorded for this clonotype. The chain links TRBV5-4 to TRBJ1-2, with D uncertain. The germline gives CDR1 SGHNT, CDR2 YYREEE (reference sequence). The CDR3 has 13 residues. Trimming stripped 0 bases from V and 14 bases from J, with 17 bases between. CDR3 protein: CASSLELGRMRTF. The CDR3 nucleotides read TGTGCCAGCAGCTTGGAGTTAGGTCGGATGAGAACCTTC.

A word on this clonotype: One junction end disagrees with the germline gene, perhaps due to a read error. The DNA for the CDR3 is TGCGCCAGCAGTGGGAGCTACTACGAGCAGTATTTC. This gives the protein CASSGSYYEQYF. The J gene is TRBJ2-7, the V gene TRBV10-1, with D unclear. CDR1 WNHNN and CDR2 SYGVQD come from the germline V gene (reference sequence). This CDR3 contains 12 residues.

Comment on this clonotype: No DNA is shown, since the ends of the CDR3 on it are uncertain; the CDR3 is the one TCRdb lists. The chain is built from TRBV29-1 and TRBJ2-7; the table's TRBD1 call for D was not verified on the DNA. The CDR3 contains 12 residues when both ends are counted. Germline loops: CDR1 SQVTM, CDR2 ANQGSEA. CDR3 sequence: CSVAPGSYDQYF.

This clonotype was counted only a few times. This chain joins TRBV28 and TRBJ1-6; 7 nucleotides line up with TRBD1. With V trimmed by 8 bases and J by 7 bases, 8 bases remained unmatched. The CDR3 runs 14 residues. The V gene's germline CDR1 is MDHEN and CDR2 SYDVKM. CDR3 residues: CASGRTGWNSPLHF. The CDR3 coding sequence is TGTGCCAGCGGTAGGACAGGTTGGAATTCACCCCTCCACTTT.

This clonotype appeared a single time. This likely comes from a read error, as the CDR3 has no conserved phenylalanine or tryptophan at its end. J is TRBJ2-2 and V is TRBV11-3, with D tentatively TRBD1 (6 bases). Germline V gives CDR1 SGHNT, CDR2 YENEEA. The CDR3 extends over 18 amino acids. The CDR3 loop is CASSLDVRTDANTGELFY. The CDR3, as DNA: TGTGCTAGCAGCTTAGATGTCCGGACAGACGCGAACACCGGGGAGCTGTTTTAT.

For this clonotype: A single base separates this from a much larger clone, so it may be a read error. The CDR3 DNA sequence: TGTGCCAGCAGATCCGGACTAGCCCCCACAGATACGGAGTATTTT. Translated: CASRSGLAPTDTEYF. The genes are TRBV5-4 and TRBJ2-3, with 8 nucleotides matching TRBD2. CDR1 is SGHNT and CDR2 is YYREEE in the germline V gene (reference sequence). This CDR3 is built from 15 residues.

Concerning this clonotype itself: One junction end disagrees with the germline gene, perhaps due to a read error. This chain uses TRBV12-3 or TRBV12-4 with TRBJ1-5; D remains ambiguous. The length of the CDR3 is 15 residues. The CDR3 DNA sequence: TGTACCAGCAGTTTAGGTCGGCCGGAAAATCAGCCCCAGCATTTT. Its translation: CTSSLGRPENQPQHF.

Details on this clonotype: A read error may produce the germline difference seen at one junction end. As DNA, the CDR3 is TGCGCCAGCAGCCTCGGACTAGCAGGAGGAGATGCGCAGTATTTT. This translates into CASSLGLAGGDAQYF. The chain combines TRBV4-1 with TRBJ2-3, with TRBD2 identical over 8 bases. Per the germline V gene, CDR1 is MGHRA and CDR2 is YSYEKL. This CDR3 is 15 amino acids long.

In the case of this clonotype: A read error may account for a junction end that differs from germline. The chain recombines TRBV5-1 with TRBJ1-3; a possible D gene is TRBD1 (5 bases). CDR3 length: 15 amino acids. Germline CDR1 is SGHRS and CDR2 is YFSETQ. The CDR3 sequence is CASSLVGGTGNTTYF. The CDR3 DNA reads as TGCGCCAGCAGCTTGGTCGGAGGGACTGGAAACACCACATATTTT.

Regarding this clonotype: Just one base apart from a much larger clone, this may be a read error. Because the CDR3 is missing its conserved closing phenylalanine or tryptophan, this is likely a read error. The chain uses TRBV28 and TRBJ2-7, with D tentatively TRBD1 (7 bases). Trimming removed 11 bases from V and 2 bases from J, with 16 bases in between. Germline CDR1 reads MDHEN; CDR2 reads SYDVKM. This CDR3 has 13 residues. The CDR3 DNA follows: TGTGCCGCCACGGGGGACAGTGCCTACGAGCAGTACTTA. This gives the protein CAATGDSAYEQYL.

The CDR3 nucleotides read TGTGCCAGCGGCGGACAGGGGTCGAGGACCTACGAGCAGTACTTC. Protein sequence: CASGGQGSRTYEQYF. The chain employs TRBV12-3 or TRBV12-4 and TRBJ2-7, with 9 positions matching TRBD1. J gave up 2 bases and V 8 bases, and 10 bases lay outside the gene matches. The CDR3 consists of 15 residues.